A selection of T cell receptor beta chains follows, all from one sample in a study of T cells in localized non-small cell lung cancer. Measured with immunoSEQ multiplex PCR; TCRdb has only the in-frame clones, and not every one. Here the sample spans approximately 28,000 clones, around 82% being singletons. The source material was peripheral blood mononuclear cells, sampled before any cancer treatment. Receptors originate from a man between 40 and 70 years old with stage III lung adenocarcinoma. The CDR3 runs from the conserved cysteine through the conserved F or W. The D gene is left open where the match is weak. The size entry is marked missing in some rows and otherwise reads once, few, many or a size class.

V gene,D gene,clone size,J gene,CDR3 DNA,CDR3 protein
TRBV29-1,NA,once,TRBJ2-1,TGCAGCGCTGCGAAAACTAGGTCCTTTGAGCAGTTCTTC,CSAAKTRSFEQFF
TRBV10-3,NA,NA,TRBJ2-3,TGTGCCATAAACTATAGCGGAGGGAGCACAGATACGCAGTATTTT,CAINYSGGSTDTQYF
TRBV11-2,NA,NA,TRBJ2-5,TGTGCCAGCAGCGTAATGGGGAGAAAAGAGACCCAGTACTTC,CASSVMGRKETQYF
TRBV28,TRBD2,once,TRBJ2-3,TGTGCCAGCAGTGAGACTAGCGGGTTCACAGATACGCAGTATTTT,CASSETSGFTDTQYF
TRBV30,NA,NA,TRBJ1-4,TGTGCCTGGAGTCGGCGCGAAAAACTGTTTTTT,CAWSRREKLFF
TRBV28,NA,NA,TRBJ1-2,TGTGCCAGCAGTGGTACAGGGTGGGGCTACACCTTC,CASSGTGWGYTF
TRBV7-6,NA,NA,TRBJ2-5,TGTGCCAGCAGCCTTACCGGGACTTTTTCTCAGACCCAGTACTTC,CASSLTGTFSQTQYF
TRBV5-6,NA,NA,TRBJ2-3,TGTGCCAGCAGCTCCTTATCTAGACTCACAGATACGCAGTATTTT,CASSSLSRLTDTQYF
TRBV27,TRBD2,NA,TRBJ2-3,TGTGCCAGCACCGGACTAGCGGGCACAGATACGCAGTATTTT,CASTGLAGTDTQYF
TRBV28,NA,NA,TRBJ1-1,TGTGCCAGCAGTTCCCCCGGGACACTGAACACTGAAGCTTTCTTT,CASSSPGTLNTEAFF
TRBV19,TRBD1,NA,TRBJ1-5,TGTGCCAGTAGTATGGGGCAACAGGGGCAACAGCCCCAGCATTTT,CASSMGQQGQQPQHF
TRBV5-3,TRBD2,few,TRBJ2-7,TGTGCCAGAAGCACTAGCGGGAGGATCGGGGGGGAGCAGTACTTC,CARSTSGRIGGEQYF
TRBV7-2,TRBD2,NA,TRBJ2-3,TGTGCCAGCAGCCGAGGCGGGGGGGGCACAGATACGCAGTATTTT,CASSRGGGGTDTQYF
TRBV18,NA,NA,TRBJ1-4,TGTGCCAGCTCACCACGGGGGGCGGATGAAAAACTGTTTTTT,CASSPRGADEKLFF
TRBV6-5,NA,NA,TRBJ1-1,TGTGCCAGCAGTTCACAATACACTGAAGCTTTCTTT,CASSSQYTEAFF
TRBV5-6,TRBD1,NA,TRBJ1-6,TGTGCCAGCAGCGCACTGACAGGGGGCCATAATTCACCCCTCCACTTT,CASSALTGGHNSPLHF
TRBV6-1,NA,NA,TRBJ1-1,TGTGCCAGCAGTGAAGACTGGGGGGCTGGCGCTTTCTTT,CASSEDWGAGAFF
TRBV10-3,NA,NA,TRBJ2-6,TGTGCCACTGAGACTTCGACTGGGGCCAACGTCCTGACTTTC,CATETSTGANVLTF
TRBV9,NA,NA,TRBJ2-2,TGTGCCAGCAGCTTAGGTCCGGCCGGGGAGCTGTTTTTT,CASSLGPAGELFF
TRBV19,NA,NA,TRBJ2-2,TGTGCCAGTAGTACCAATACCGCCGGGGCGACAGTGGCCGGGGAGCTGTTTTTT,CASSTNTAGATVAGELFF
TRBV9,NA,NA,TRBJ2-5,TGTGCCAGCAGCGTGACTCAGGGGACCCAAGAGACCCAGTACTTC,CASSVTQGTQETQYF
TRBV15,NA,few,TRBJ1-1,TGTGCCACCAGCTACCAGCGGGGGGGGAAAGCTTTCTTT,CATSYQRGGKAFF
TRBV6-5,NA,NA,TRBJ2-7,TGTGCCAGCAGCCCCCCCGGCCACGAGCAGTACTTC,CASSPPGHEQYF
TRBV5-4,TRBD1,NA,TRBJ2-1,TGTGCCAGCAGCGATCGACAGGGGGCAAATGAGCAGTTCTTC,CASSDRQGANEQFF
TRBV30,TRBD2,once,TRBJ2-3,TGTGCCTGGAGCGCTACTCGGACTAGCGGTACGGGTACGCAGTATTTT,CAWSATRTSGTGTQYF
TRBV6-1,NA,NA,TRBJ1-5,TGTGCCAGCAGCAGGCAAGGAGCTAGCAATCAGCCCCAGCATTTT,CASSRQGASNQPQHF
TRBV12-2,NA,NA,TRBJ1-2,TGTGCAAGTCGCTTAGGTCCCTTTGGAAACTCTATGGCTGGCTACACCTTC,CASRLGPFGNSMAGYTF
TRBV14,NA,NA,TRBJ2-7,TGTGCCAGCAGCCAAGGCCCAGTGGGGACATACTTC,CASSQGPVGTYF
TRBV7-2,NA,few,TRBJ1-2,TGTGCCAGCAGCTTCAACTTTGTTGGGTATGGCTACACCTTC,CASSFNFVGYGYTF
TRBV13,TRBD1,once,TRBJ1-1,TGTGCCAGCAGCTTCTCACAGGGGAAGGGCCCCCAAATGAACACTGAAGCTTTCTTT,CASSFSQGKGPQMNTEAFF
TRBV5-1,NA,NA,TRBJ2-7,TGCGCCAGCCAAGATCCACAGGGTGGCTACGAGCAGTACTTC,CASQDPQGGYEQYF
TRBV29-1,TRBD1,NA,TRBJ2-7,TGCAGCGTTGAAGATAGAAAACAGGGGTCCAGCGAGCAGTACTTC,CSVEDRKQGSSEQYF
TRBV2,NA,NA,TRBJ2-3,TGTGCCAGCAGAAAAGACCAACAACGAGATACGCAGTATTTT,CASRKDQQRDTQYF
TRBV7-9,NA,few,TRBJ2-7,TGTGCCAGCAGCCCCAGCTTCCGGGATAGCTCCTACGAGCAGTACTTC,CASSPSFRDSSYEQYF
TRBV6-5,NA,NA,TRBJ1-5,TGTGCCAGCAGTACGGACAGAACCAATCAGCCCCAGCATTTT,CASSTDRTNQPQHF